One sample yielded the 31 T cell receptor beta chains listed below, sequenced in a study of T cell responses to AZD1222 COVID-19 vaccine. Sequencing used immunoSEQ multiplex PCR; TCRdb keeps in-frame clones, though not all of them. The sample holds 90,000 to 95,000 clones, under 90% seen once. Material: peripheral blood, obtained on day 0 of AZD1222 vaccination. The source is an adult in good health.

This clone was seen only once. The CDR3 here is CASSMMDRNTEAFF. The CDR3 DNA reads as TGTGCCAGCAGCATGATGGACAGGAACACTGAAGCTTTCTTT. This chain joins TRBV21-1 and TRBJ1-1; TRBD1, the D gene given by the table, was not confirmed from the DNA. TRBV21-1 is a known pseudogene. The CDR3 is made up of 14 amino acids.

The chain joins TRBV27 to TRBJ2-5; TRBD2 matches at 7 bases. The CDR3 is 14 residues long. Germline loops: CDR1 MNHEY, CDR2 SMNVEV (reference sequence). Germline trimming cut 1 base from V and 5 bases from J; bases unmatched to any gene: 4. The CDR3, as DNA: TGTGCCAGCAGTTTATGGGCCGGGAGGGAGACCCAGTACTTC. Encoded protein: CASSLWAGRETQYF.

The V gene is TRBV30, the J gene TRBJ2-7; D is uncertain. Trimming shortened V by 1 base and J by 3 bases, and 7 bases separated the two germline ends. The CDR3 has 12 amino acids. Per germline, CDR1 GTSNPN and CDR2 SVGIG (reference sequence). DNA for the CDR3: TGTGCCTGGAGTGCTAGGATCTACGAGCAGTACTTC. This codes for CAWSARIYEQYF.

The chain carries TRBV7-9 and TRBJ1-6; 9 nucleotides agree with TRBD1. This CDR3 is 16 amino acids long. Germline V gene data show CDR1 as SEHNR and CDR2 as FQNEAQ (reference sequence). The junction had 5 bases not matched to a gene; V was cut back by 5 bases and J by 3 bases. CDR3 loop: CASSPTGGGYNSPLHF. CDR3 coding DNA: TGTGCCAGCAGCCCGACAGGGGGAGGCTATAATTCACCCCTCCACTTT.

The rearrangement joins TRBV19 to TRBJ2-1; no clear D. The length of the CDR3 is 16 residues. Germline loops: CDR1 LNHDA, CDR2 SQIVND (reference sequence). V was shortened by 0 bases and J by 10 bases, with 19 bases between the two germline ends. DNA for the CDR3: TGTGCCAGTAGTATAGATCTGGCGGATCTACTCGACGAGCAGTTCTTC. It is translated as CASSIDLADLLDEQFF. The whole variable domain, remainder taken from reference TRBV19 and TRBJ2-1, is DGGITQSPKYLFRKEGQNVTLSCEQNLNHDAMYWYRQDPGQGLRLIYYSQIVNDFQKGDIAEGYSVSREKKESFPLTVTSAQKNPTAFYLCASSIDLADLLDEQFFGPGTRLTVL.

The chain links TRBV5-1 to TRBJ1-4; D is perhaps TRBD1 (6 bases). CDR1 is SGHRS, CDR2 YFSETQ, per germline. The CDR3 spans 14 residues. The V and J ends lost 5 bases and 3 bases respectively, with 11 bases between them. CDR3 protein: CASRPGQSNEKLFF. CDR3 DNA sequence: TGCGCCAGCAGACCAGGACAGTCTAATGAAAAACTGTTTTTT. The variable domain in full, completed from reference TRBV5-1 and TRBJ1-4, reads KAGVTQTPRYLIKTRGQQVTLSCSPISGHRSVSWYQQTPGQGLQFLFEYFSETQRNKGNFPGRFSGRQFSNSRSEMNVSTLELGDSALYLCASRPGQSNEKLFFGSGTQLSVL.

This chain joins TRBV11-2 and TRBJ1-4, with D uncertain. The CDR3 runs to 14 residues. Germline lookup yields CDR1 SGHAT and CDR2 FQNNGV. V gave up 5 bases and J gave up 8 bases, with 15 bases separating them. The CDR3 here is CASSVGILGEKLFF. CDR3 nucleotides: TGTGCCAGCAGCGTGGGGATTTTAGGGGAAAAACTGTTTTTT.

This sequence joins TRBV7-2 and TRBJ2-2; a possible D gene is TRBD2 (6 bases). The CDR3 runs to 14 residues. The germline V gene has CDR1 SGHTA and CDR2 FQGNSA. V gave up 7 bases and J gave up 0 bases, with 9 bases separating them. CDR3 sequence: CASKEGSNTGELFF. The DNA for the CDR3 is TGTGCCAGCAAGGAGGGCTCGAACACCGGGGAGCTGTTTTTT.

The chain employs TRBV30 and TRBJ1-4; perhaps TRBD1 as D (5 bases). The CDR3 is 14 amino acids. V dropped 0 bases and J dropped 5 bases, with 10 bases sitting between them. Germline-derived CDR1 and CDR2 are GTSNPN and SVGIG (reference sequence). In nucleotides, the CDR3 is TGTGCCTGGAGTGTTATGCAGGGAAATGAAAAACTGTTTTTT. It is translated as CAWSVMQGNEKLFF.

This rearrangement joins TRBV27 to TRBJ2-7, with 13 bases matching TRBD2. After removal of 6 bases from V and 2 bases from J, the junction contained 13 bases not matched to a gene. Germline V CDR1 and CDR2: MNHEY, SMNVEV (reference sequence). The length of the CDR3 is 18 residues. The CDR3 is CASSRLAGGLTPPYEQYF. The CDR3 bases are TGTGCCAGCAGCCGACTAGCGGGAGGCCTTACCCCGCCCTACGAGCAGTACTTC.

V usage is TRBV6-2 or TRBV6-3 and J usage is TRBJ1-1, with D tentatively TRBD1 (5 bases). V lost 2 bases, J lost 4 bases, and 8 bases lay in between. CDR1 and CDR2 (germline): MNHEY, SVGEGT. The CDR3 length is 13 residues. CDR3 sequence reads: CASSYKQGTEAFF. The CDR3 nucleotides read TGTGCCAGCAGTTACAAGCAGGGCACTGAAGCTTTCTTT.

The chain has TRBV25-1 and TRBJ1-1, with D perhaps matching TRBD1 (5 bases). The CDR3 is 17 residues long. Germline V lookup: CDR1 MGHDK, CDR2 SYGVNS. Deletions cut 4 bases from V and 3 bases from J, with 21 bases between. The CDR3 nucleotides are TGTGCCAGCAGTGCCCTAATTAGTGGGACCGAGGACACTGAAGCTTTCTTT. It specifies CASSALISGTEDTEAFF.

The chain couples TRBV7-8 to TRBJ2-2; D call uncertain. The CDR3 runs to 14 residues. Trimming shortened V by 3 bases and J by 1 base, and 6 bases separated the two germline ends. Germline-derived CDR1 and CDR2 are SGHVS and FQNEAQ. In nucleotides, the CDR3 is TGTGCCAGCAGCTTGGCAGAGAACACCGGGGAGCTGTTTTTT. It yields the protein CASSLAENTGELFF.

The rearrangement uses TRBV5-4 and TRBJ2-3, with a tentative D call TRBD1 (6 bases). Germline V lookup: CDR1 SGHNT, CDR2 YYREEE (reference sequence). With 4 bases removed from V and 0 bases from J, the gap between germline ends came to 12 bases. The CDR3 totals 15 residues. CDR3 in amino acids: CASSGQGKSTDTQYF. In DNA form, the CDR3 reads TGTGCCAGCAGCGGTCAGGGGAAGAGCACAGATACGCAGTATTTT.

J is TRBJ1-2 and V is TRBV28; 8 bases agree with TRBD1. CDR1 and CDR2 (germline): MDHEN, SYDVKM. The CDR3 contains 14 residues. V trimming: 2 bases; J trimming: 5 bases; junction bases outside the gene matches: 4. The CDR3 sequence is CASSLPGGAYGYTF. The DNA for the CDR3 is TGTGCCAGCAGTTTACCAGGGGGCGCGTATGGCTACACCTTC.

Within the sample, this clone is medium-sized (0.01 to 0.1%). This CDR3 reads CASSLAVGRPLGYTF. The CDR3 DNA reads as TGTGCCAGCAGCTTGGCCGTGGGAAGGCCCCTCGGCTACACCTTC. This chain joins TRBV5-6 and TRBJ1-2; D ambiguous. The V gene lost 0 bases and the J gene lost 8 bases, with 17 bases spanning the gap. Germline V gene sequence: CDR1 SGHDT, CDR2 YYEEEE. This CDR3 contains 15 residues. Full variable domain (rest looked up from reference TRBV5-6 and TRBJ1-2): DAGVTQSPTHLIKTRGQQVTLRCSPKSGHDTVSWYQQALGQGPQFIFQYYEEEERQRGNFPDRFSGHQFPNYSSELNVNALLLGDSALYLCASSLAVGRPLGYTFGSGTRLTVV.

The J gene is TRBJ1-1, the V gene TRBV7-8, with D hard to call. Per germline, CDR1 SGHVS and CDR2 FQNEAQ. This CDR3 spans 14 amino acids. Trimming removed 2 bases from V and 6 bases from J, with 13 bases in between. The CDR3 region has the DNA TGTGCCAGCAGCTTATTTGGGGAACTTGCTGAAGCTTTCTTT. Amino acid sequence: CASSLFGELAEAFF.

The chain couples TRBV29-1 to TRBJ1-2; D gene unclear. The V end lost 0 bases, the J end lost 4 bases, and 9 bases lay between the germline ends. The CDR3 is made up of 13 amino acids. Germline-derived CDR1 and CDR2 are SQVTM and ANQGSEA. CDR3 residues: CSVEENMGYGYTF. The CDR3 DNA reads TGCAGCGTTGAAGAGAATATGGGCTATGGCTACACCTTC.

V gene TRBV5-1 combines with J gene TRBJ2-5, with 8 bases lining up with TRBD1. With V trimmed by 3 bases and J by 4 bases, 2 bases remained unmatched. The CDR3 runs to 13 residues. CDR1 is SGHRS, CDR2 YFSETQ, per germline. The CDR3 region has the DNA TGCGCCAGCAGCTGGGACAGGATAGAGACCCAGTACTTC. Protein product: CASSWDRIETQYF. The whole variable domain, remainder taken from reference TRBV5-1 and TRBJ2-5, is KAGVTQTPRYLIKTRGQQVTLSCSPISGHRSVSWYQQTPGQGLQFLFEYFSETQRNKGNFPGRFSGRQFSNSRSEMNVSTLELGDSALYLCASSWDRIETQYFGPGTRLLVL.

J is TRBJ1-2 and V is TRBV5-4, with a tentative D call TRBD1 (5 bases). Trimming pared 0 bases from V and 7 bases from J, leaving 13 bases between. The germline CDR1 and CDR2 sequences are SGHNT and YYREEE (reference sequence). This CDR3 contains 14 residues. This CDR3 is CASSLGGDWSGYTF. The CDR3 DNA reads as TGTGCCAGCAGCTTGGGGGGGGATTGGAGTGGCTACACCTTC.

The J gene is TRBJ1-3, the V gene TRBV7-2, with 7 positions matching TRBD1. Germline V CDR1 and CDR2: SGHTA, FQGNSA. Unmatched junction bases numbered 2, after V lost 1 base and J lost 2 bases. The CDR3 length is 15 residues. CDR3 coding DNA: TGTGCCAGCAGCTTAGACGGACAGGCTGGAAACACCATATATTTT. It specifies CASSLDGQAGNTIYF.

The V and J genes are TRBV5-1 and TRBJ1-5; D not resolved. V lost 3 bases and J lost 4, with 8 bases in between. Germline V lookup: CDR1 SGHRS, CDR2 YFSETQ. The CDR3 is 13 amino acids. CDR3 nucleotide sequence: TGCGCCAGCAGCTCCTGGGGTAATCAGCCCCAGCATTTT. Translated: CASSSWGNQPQHF.

V gene TRBV30 combines with J gene TRBJ1-5; TRBD1 matches at 7 bases. Unmatched junction bases numbered 3, after V lost 4 bases and J lost 3 bases. Germline lookup yields CDR1 GTSNPN and CDR2 SVGIG (reference sequence). The CDR3 sequence is 13 residues long. The CDR3 here is CAWNTGVNQPQHF. The CDR3 bases are TGTGCCTGGAATACAGGGGTCAATCAGCCCCAGCATTTT. The full variable domain, its missing parts supplied by reference TRBV30 and TRBJ1-5, is SQTIHQWPATLVQPVGSPLSLECTVEGTSNPNLYWYRQAAGRGLQLLFYSVGIGQISSEVPQNLSASRPQDRQFILSSKKLLLSDSGFYLCAWNTGVNQPQHFGDGTRLSIL.

This clone has just a few counts. The J gene is TRBJ2-1, the V gene TRBV24-1; a weak D match, TRBD2 (6 bases). Germline assignment: CDR1 KGHDR and CDR2 SFDVKD. The CDR3 is 13 amino acids. V lost 10 bases, J lost 6 bases, and 15 bases lay in between. Here the CDR3 reads CATAGLYSNEQFF. The CDR3 DNA is TGTGCCACTGCCGGACTATATAGCAATGAGCAGTTCTTC.

The V and J genes are TRBV28 and TRBJ2-5; D tentatively reads TRBD1 or TRBD2 (6 bases each). The CDR3 has 13 residues. The V gene lost 6 bases and the J gene lost 4 bases, with 12 bases spanning the gap. Germline lookup yields CDR1 MDHEN and CDR2 SYDVKM. The CDR3 region has the DNA TGTGCCAGCAGAGACGGGGGCGTAGAGACCCAGTACTTC. Its translation is CASRDGGVETQYF.

The chain has TRBV19 and TRBJ2-2; D may be TRBD2 (5 bases). This CDR3 has 16 residues. Trimming removed 6 bases from V and 0 bases from J, with 14 bases in between. Germline V gene sequence: CDR1 LNHDA, CDR2 SQIVND (reference sequence). This CDR3 is CASSGPPSSNTGELFF. CDR3 sequence (DNA): TGTGCCAGTAGCGGACCCCCTAGCTCGAACACCGGGGAGCTGTTTTTT.

The J gene is TRBJ1-1, the V gene TRBV4-1; the D gene is possibly TRBD1 (5 bases). The CDR3 sequence is 17 residues long. The germline V and J ends were trimmed by 0 bases and 4 bases, with 18 bases remaining between them. Looked up from germline, CDR1 is MGHRA and CDR2 is YSYEKL. CDR3: CASSQDWFVRGGTEAFF. The CDR3, as DNA: TGCGCCAGCAGCCAAGATTGGTTCGTTAGGGGCGGCACTGAAGCTTTCTTT.

The chain recombines TRBV19 with TRBJ2-3; 9 bases align to TRBD2. Germline CDR1 reads LNHDA; CDR2 reads SQIVND (reference sequence). J gave up 2 bases and V 1 base, and 16 bases lay outside the gene matches. CDR3 length: 20 amino acids. This chain's CDR3 is CASSIARRRLAGPYTDTQYF. CDR3 bases: TGTGCCAGTAGTATAGCCCGAAGGCGGCTAGCGGGACCTTACACAGATACGCAGTATTTT.

The chain recombines TRBV5-1 with TRBJ2-3, with 7 bases lining up with TRBD2. Germline values: CDR1 SGHRS, CDR2 YFSETQ. The V and J ends lost 5 bases and 3 bases, in that order; junction bases with no gene match: 15. This CDR3 contains 17 residues. CDR3 protein: CASSEGPTSSMTDTQYF. The CDR3, as DNA: TGCGCCAGCAGTGAAGGACCGACTAGCTCGATGACAGATACGCAGTATTTT.

The rearrangement uses TRBV12-3 or TRBV12-4 and TRBJ2-4; TRBD2 aligns across 7 bases. This CDR3 region has 13 residues. The junction had 5 bases not matched to a gene; V was cut back by 4 bases and J by 8 bases. The CDR3: CASSYGGRDIQYF. DNA of the CDR3: TGTGCCAGCAGTTACGGGGGGAGAGACATTCAGTACTTC.

This chain uses TRBV4-1 with TRBJ2-5; the D is unclear. The CDR3 is 14 residues long. Germline CDR1 is MGHRA and CDR2 is YSYEKL. Between the trimmed V and J ends, which lost 1 base and 5 bases, there was a span of 11 bases. Written as DNA, the CDR3 is TGCGCCAGCAGCCAAGTACAGCGTCCGGAGACCCAGTACTTC. Its protein is CASSQVQRPETQYF.